This TCR beta chain emerged from a study of T cell responses to AZD1222 COVID-19 vaccine. This clone was detected only a few times. Pooled together were second doses at about 4 or about 12 weeks. CDR3 length equals 14 residues. Generated by immunoSEQ multiplex PCR, the TCRdb table keeps only in-frame clones and is missing some. The table records roughly 170,000 clones, under 95% of them present only once. This receptor was taken from an adult who received the AZD1222 COVID-19 vaccine. The V gene is TRBV1, the J gene TRBJ1-1. TRBV1 is recorded as a pseudogene. Source: peripheral blood, taken 28 days after the second AZD1222 dose. The CDR3 nucleotides read TGCACCAGCAGGGGGAGGAAAGGTGCCACTGAAGCTTTCTTT. Residues: CTSRGRKGATEAFF.